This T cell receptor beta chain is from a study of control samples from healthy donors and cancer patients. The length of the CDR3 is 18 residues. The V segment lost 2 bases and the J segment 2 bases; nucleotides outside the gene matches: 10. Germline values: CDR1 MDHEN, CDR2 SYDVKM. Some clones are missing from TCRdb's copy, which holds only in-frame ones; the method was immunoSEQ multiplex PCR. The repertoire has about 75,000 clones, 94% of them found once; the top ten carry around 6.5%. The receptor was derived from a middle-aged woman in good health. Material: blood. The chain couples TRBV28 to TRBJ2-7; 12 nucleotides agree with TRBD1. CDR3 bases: TGTGCCAGCAGTTTAATACTATGGGGACAGGGGGCCGCCTACGAGCAGTACTTC. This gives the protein CASSLILWGQGAAYEQYF. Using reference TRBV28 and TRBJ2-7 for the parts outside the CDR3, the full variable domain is DVKVTQSSRYLVKRTGEKVFLECVQDMDHENMFWYRQDPGLGLRLIYFSYDVKMKEKGDIPEGYSVSREKKERFSLILESASTNQTSMYLCASSLILWGQGAAYEQYFGPGTRLTVT.